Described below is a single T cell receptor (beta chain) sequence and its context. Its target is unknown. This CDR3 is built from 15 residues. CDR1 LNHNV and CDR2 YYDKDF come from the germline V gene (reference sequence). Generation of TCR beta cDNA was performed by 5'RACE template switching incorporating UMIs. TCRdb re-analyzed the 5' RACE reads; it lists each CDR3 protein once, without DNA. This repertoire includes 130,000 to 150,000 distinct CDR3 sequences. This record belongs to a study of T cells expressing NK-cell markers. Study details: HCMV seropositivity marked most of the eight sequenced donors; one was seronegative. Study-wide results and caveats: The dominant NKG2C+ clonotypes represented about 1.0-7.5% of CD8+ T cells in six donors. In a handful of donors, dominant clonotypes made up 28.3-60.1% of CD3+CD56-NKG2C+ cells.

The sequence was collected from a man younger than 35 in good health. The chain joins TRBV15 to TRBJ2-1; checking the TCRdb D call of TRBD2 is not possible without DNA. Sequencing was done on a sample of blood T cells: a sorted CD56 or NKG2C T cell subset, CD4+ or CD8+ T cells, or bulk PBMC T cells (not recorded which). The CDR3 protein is CATSRTTSGRDEQFF.